This T cell receptor (beta chain) emerged from a study of T cell responses to AZD1222 COVID-19 vaccine. The study's findings and limits: White British donors predominated, females outnumbered males, and clonal diversity was possibly underestimated. Nearly half of spike-specific TCRs reportedly go after variant regions that carry no mutations. Just 5 to 7 AZD1222 recipients were seropositive at baseline.

CDR1 is MNHEY, CDR2 SVGAGI, per germline. Between the trimmed V and J ends, which lost 6 bases and 0 bases, there was a span of 12 bases. CDR3 length: 15 residues. As to this clone: What it binds is unknown.

Here immunoSEQ multiplex PCR was the method, and the copy in TCRdb shows in-frame clones only, minus some. This table holds over 85,000 clones, over 85% found once. The sequence derives from an adult who received the AZD1222 COVID-19 vaccine. The sample consisted of peripheral blood, taken 28 days after the second AZD1222 dose. The chain is built from TRBV6-5 and TRBJ1-3; a weak D match, TRBD1 (6 bases). The CDR3 bases are TGTGCCAGCAGCGCTACAGGGAGCTCTGGAAACACCATATATTTT. Its translation: CASSATGSSGNTIYF.